Described below is a single T cell receptor beta chain sequence and its context. The sample is drawn from a study of control samples from healthy donors and cancer patients. This CDR3 comprises 16 residues. Germline CDR1 and CDR2: SGDLS and YYNGEE. V was pared by 0 bases and J by 4 bases, with 14 bases between. Assay: immunoSEQ multiplex PCR; the TCRdb copy retains only in-frame clones and omits some. This sample has over 120,000 clones, with 91% found just once. The origin of this receptor is a man aged 30-40 years in good health. Sequences were obtained from blood. J is TRBJ2-1 and V is TRBV9; D possibly matches TRBD1 or TRBD2 (6 bases each). Written as DNA, the CDR3 is TGTGCCAGCAGCGTAGGCTTGTCGGGGGCGTACAATGAGCAGTTCTTC. Its protein is CASSVGLSGAYNEQFF.